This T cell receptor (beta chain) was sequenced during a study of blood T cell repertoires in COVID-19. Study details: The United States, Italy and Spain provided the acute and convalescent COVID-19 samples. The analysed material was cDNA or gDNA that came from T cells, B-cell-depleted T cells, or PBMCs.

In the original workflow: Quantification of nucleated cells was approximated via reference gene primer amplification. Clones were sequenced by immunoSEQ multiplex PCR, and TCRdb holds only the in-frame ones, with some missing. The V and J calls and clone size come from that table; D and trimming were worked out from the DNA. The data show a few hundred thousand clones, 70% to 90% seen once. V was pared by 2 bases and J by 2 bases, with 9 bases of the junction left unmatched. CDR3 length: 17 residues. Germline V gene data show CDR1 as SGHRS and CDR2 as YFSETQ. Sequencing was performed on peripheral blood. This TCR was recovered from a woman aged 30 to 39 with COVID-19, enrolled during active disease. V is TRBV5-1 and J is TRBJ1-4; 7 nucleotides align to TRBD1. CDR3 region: CASSLRTQGSTNEKLFF. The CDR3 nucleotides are TGCGCCAGCAGCTTAAGAACACAGGGGTCCACTAATGAAAAACTGTTTTTT.